This TCR beta chain was obtained from a study of T cell responses to AZD1222 COVID-19 vaccine. Study as a whole: Investigators merged groups given second doses at roughly 4 or roughly 12 weeks.

The repertoire was sequenced with immunoSEQ multiplex PCR; TCRdb's copy has only in-frame clones and lacks some. Here the sample spans around 200,000 clones, 88% being singletons. Turning to this clone: The target antigen is unknown.

Study results and caveats: Donors were mostly white British, more females; clonal diversity possibly underestimated. Epitopes outside B.1.351 and B.1.1.7 mutated regions reportedly drew nearly half of spike TCRs.

Germline CDR1 and CDR2: MNHEY and SVGAGI. This CDR3 is 13 amino acids long. V gave up 5 bases and J gave up 5 bases, with 10 bases separating them. Here the sequenced sample was peripheral blood, taken on day 0 of AZD1222 vaccination. This chain connects TRBV6-5 to TRBJ1-5, with D hard to call. This clonotype was sampled from an adult in good health. The CDR3: CASSRDGHQPQHF. DNA of the CDR3: TGTGCCAGCAGTCGCGACGGACATCAGCCCCAGCATTTT.